This T cell receptor beta chain was sequenced for a study of T cell repertoires in cytomegalovirus infection. Overall study context: CMV infection plus the matching HLA type was flagged by public TCR beta signatures.

MiXCR, run by TCRdb on the reads, gives a single entry per CDR3 protein. Of 200,000 to 300,000 distinct CDR3 sequences in the sample, approximately 8.3% are singletons; the top ten hold approximately 16%. Overall study findings and caveats: Dominating the ex vivo response were HLA-C-restricted CMV-specific TCR beta clonotypes. The cumulative frequency of public TCR beta families identified carriers of CMV plus the relevant HLA.

Details on this clonotype: What it binds is unknown.

The CDR3 covers 14 residues. V lost 5 bases and J lost 2; bases outside the gene matches: 7. Germline CDR1 reads SGHRS; CDR2 reads YFSETQ. The chain uses TRBV5-1 and TRBJ2-7, with 7 nucleotides matching TRBD1. Source material: PBMCs. The TCR was taken from a human donor in good health (CMV status not recorded). Some clones in this sample may be carry-over from other donors' samples. CDR3 sequence (DNA): TGCGCCAGCAGTTACGACGGGACAGCCTACGAGCAGTACTTC. It specifies CASSYDGTAYEQYF.